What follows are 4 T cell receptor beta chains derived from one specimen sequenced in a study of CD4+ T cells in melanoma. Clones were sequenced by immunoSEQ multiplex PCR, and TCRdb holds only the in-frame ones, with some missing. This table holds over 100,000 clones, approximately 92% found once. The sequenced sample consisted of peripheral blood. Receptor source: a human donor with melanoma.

For the CDR3, the DNA is TGTGCCAGCAGGGGGACTAGCGGGTACTACGAGCAGTACTTC. It is translated as CASRGTSGYYEQYF. J is TRBJ2-7 and V is TRBV2; 12 bases are shared with TRBD2. There are 14 residues in the CDR3. V shed 6 bases, J shed 3 bases, and the junction held 3 bases outside the gene matches. Germline CDR1 reads SNHLY; CDR2 reads FYNNEI.

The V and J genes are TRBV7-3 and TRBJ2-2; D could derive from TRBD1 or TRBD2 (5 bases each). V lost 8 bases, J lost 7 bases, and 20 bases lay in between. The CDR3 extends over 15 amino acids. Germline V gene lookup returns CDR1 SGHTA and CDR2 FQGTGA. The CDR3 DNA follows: TGTGCCAGCTCCCCGGGGACCGCGGGCGTCGGGGAGCTGTTTTTT. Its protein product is CASSPGTAGVGELFF. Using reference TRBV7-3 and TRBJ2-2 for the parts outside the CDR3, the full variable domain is GAGVSQTPSNKVTEKGKYVELRCDPISGHTALYWYRQSLGQGPEFLIYFQGTGAADDSGLPNDRFFAVRPEGSVSTLKIQRTERGDSAVYLCASSPGTAGVGELFFGEGSRLTVL.

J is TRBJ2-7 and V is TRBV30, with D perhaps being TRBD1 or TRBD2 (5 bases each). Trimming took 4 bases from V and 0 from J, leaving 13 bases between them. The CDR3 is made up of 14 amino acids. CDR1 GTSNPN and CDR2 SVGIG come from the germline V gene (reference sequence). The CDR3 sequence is CAWKPGPLSYEQYF. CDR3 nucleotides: TGTGCCTGGAAGCCGGGACCGCTCTCCTACGAGCAGTACTTC. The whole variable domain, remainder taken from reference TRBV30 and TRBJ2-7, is SQTIHQWPATLVQPVGSPLSLECTVEGTSNPNLYWYRQAAGRGLQLLFYSVGIGQISSEVPQNLSASRPQDRQFILSSKKLLLSDSGFYLCAWKPGPLSYEQYFGPGTRLTVT.

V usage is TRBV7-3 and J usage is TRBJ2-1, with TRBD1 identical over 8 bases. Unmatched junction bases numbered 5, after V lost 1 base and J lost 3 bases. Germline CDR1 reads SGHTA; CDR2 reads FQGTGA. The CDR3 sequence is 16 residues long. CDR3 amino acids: CASSLMSGGGYNEQFF. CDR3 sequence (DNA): TGTGCCAGCAGCTTAATGTCAGGGGGCGGCTACAATGAGCAGTTCTTC.